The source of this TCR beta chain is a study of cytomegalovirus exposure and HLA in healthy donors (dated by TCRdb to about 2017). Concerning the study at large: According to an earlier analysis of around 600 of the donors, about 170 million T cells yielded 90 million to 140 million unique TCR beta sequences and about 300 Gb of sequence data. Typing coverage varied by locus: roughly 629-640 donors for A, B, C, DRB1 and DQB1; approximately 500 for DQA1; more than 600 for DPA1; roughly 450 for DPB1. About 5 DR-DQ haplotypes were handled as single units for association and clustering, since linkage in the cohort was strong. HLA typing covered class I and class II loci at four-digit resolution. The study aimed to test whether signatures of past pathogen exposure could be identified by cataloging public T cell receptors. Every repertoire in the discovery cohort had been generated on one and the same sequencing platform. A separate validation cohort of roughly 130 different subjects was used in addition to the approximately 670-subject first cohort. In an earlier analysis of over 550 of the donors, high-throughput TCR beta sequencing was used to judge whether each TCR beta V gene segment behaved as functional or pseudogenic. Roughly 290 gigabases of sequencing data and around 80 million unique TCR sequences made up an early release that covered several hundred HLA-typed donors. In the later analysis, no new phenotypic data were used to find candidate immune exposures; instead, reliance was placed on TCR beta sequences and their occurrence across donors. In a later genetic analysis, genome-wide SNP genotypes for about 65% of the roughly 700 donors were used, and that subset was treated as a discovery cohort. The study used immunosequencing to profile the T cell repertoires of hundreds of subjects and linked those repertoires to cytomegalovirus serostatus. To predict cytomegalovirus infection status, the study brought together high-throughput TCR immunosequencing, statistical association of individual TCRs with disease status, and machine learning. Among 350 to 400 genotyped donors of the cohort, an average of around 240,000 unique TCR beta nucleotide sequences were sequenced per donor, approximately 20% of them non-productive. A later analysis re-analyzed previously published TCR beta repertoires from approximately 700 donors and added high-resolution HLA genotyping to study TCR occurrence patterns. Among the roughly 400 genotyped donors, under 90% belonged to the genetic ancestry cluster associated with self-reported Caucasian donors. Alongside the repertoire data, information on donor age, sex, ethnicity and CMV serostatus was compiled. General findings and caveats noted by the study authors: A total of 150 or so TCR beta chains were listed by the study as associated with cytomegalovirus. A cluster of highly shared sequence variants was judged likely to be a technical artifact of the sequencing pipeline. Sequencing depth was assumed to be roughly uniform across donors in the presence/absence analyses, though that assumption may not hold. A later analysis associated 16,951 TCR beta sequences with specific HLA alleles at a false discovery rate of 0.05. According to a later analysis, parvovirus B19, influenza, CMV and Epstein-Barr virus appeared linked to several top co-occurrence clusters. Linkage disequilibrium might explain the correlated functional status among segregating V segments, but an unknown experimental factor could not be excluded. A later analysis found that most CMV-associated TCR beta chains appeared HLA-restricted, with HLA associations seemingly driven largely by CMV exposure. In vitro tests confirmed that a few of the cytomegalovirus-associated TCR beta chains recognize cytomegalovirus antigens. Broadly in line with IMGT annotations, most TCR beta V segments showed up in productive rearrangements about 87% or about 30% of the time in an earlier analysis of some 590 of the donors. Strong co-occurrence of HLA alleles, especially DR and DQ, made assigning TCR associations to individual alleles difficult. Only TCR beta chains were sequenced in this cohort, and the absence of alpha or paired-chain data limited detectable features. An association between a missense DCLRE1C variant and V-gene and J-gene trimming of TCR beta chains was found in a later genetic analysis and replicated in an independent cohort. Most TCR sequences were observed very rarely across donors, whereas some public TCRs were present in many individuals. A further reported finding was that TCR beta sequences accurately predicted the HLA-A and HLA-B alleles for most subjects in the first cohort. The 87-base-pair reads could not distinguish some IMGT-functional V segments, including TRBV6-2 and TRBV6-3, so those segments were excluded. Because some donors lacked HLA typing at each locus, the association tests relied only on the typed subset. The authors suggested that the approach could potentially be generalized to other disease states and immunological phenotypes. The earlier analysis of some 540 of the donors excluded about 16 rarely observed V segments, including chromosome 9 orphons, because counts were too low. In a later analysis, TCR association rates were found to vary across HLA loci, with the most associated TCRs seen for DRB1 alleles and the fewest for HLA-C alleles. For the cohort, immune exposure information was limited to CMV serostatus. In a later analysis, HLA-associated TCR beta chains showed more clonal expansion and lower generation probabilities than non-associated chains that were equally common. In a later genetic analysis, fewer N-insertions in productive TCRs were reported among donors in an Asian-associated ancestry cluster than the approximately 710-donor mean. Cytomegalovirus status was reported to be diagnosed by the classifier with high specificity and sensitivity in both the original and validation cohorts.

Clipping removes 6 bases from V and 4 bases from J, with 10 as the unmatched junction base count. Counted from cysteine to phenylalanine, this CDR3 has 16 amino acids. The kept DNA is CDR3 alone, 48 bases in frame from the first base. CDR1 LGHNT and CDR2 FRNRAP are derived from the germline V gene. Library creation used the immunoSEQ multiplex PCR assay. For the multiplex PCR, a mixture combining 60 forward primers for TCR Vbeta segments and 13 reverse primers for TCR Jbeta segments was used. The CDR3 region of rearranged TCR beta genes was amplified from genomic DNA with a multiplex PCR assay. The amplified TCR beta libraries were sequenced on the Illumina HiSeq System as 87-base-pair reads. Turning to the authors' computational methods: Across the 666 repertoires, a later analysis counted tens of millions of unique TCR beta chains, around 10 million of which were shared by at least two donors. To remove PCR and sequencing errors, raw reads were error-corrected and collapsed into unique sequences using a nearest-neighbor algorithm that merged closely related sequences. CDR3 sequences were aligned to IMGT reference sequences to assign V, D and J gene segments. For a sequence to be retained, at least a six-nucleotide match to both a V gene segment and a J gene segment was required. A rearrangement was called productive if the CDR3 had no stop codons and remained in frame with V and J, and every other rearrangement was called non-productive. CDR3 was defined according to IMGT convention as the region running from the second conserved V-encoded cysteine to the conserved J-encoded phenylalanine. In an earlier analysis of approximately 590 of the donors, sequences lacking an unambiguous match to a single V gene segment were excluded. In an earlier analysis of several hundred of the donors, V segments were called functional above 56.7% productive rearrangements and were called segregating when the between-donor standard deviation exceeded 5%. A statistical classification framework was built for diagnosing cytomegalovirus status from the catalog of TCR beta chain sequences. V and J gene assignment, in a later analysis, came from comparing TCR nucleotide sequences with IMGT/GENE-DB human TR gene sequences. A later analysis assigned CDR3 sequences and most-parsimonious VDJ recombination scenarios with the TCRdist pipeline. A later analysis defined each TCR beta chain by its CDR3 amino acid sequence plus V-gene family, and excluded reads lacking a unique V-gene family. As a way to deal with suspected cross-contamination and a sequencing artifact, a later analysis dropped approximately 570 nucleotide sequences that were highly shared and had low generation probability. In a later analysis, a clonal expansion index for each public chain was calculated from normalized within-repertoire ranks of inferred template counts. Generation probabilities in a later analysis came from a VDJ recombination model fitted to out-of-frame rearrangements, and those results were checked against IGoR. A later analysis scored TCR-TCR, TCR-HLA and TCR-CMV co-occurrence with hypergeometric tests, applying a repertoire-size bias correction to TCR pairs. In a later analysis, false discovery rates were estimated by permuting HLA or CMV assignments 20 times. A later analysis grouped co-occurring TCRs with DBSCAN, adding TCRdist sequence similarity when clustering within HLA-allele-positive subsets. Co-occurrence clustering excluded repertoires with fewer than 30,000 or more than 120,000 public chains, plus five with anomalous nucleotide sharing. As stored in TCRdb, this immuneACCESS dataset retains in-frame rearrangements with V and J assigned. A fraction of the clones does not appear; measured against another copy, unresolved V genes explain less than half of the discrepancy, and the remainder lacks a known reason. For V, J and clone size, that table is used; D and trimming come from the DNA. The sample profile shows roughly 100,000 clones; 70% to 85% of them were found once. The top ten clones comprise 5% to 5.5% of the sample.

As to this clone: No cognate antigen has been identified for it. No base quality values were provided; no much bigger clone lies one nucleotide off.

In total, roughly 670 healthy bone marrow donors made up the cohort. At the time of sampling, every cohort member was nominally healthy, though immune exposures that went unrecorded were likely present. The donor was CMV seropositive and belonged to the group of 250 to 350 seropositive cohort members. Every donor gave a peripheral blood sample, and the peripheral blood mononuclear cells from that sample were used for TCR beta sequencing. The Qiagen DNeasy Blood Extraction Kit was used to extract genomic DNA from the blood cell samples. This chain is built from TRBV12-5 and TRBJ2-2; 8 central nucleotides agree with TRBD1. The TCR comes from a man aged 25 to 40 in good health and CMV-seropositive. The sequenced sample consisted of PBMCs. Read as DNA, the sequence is TGTGCTAGTGGACCTGGACGGGACAGGCGCACCGGGGAGCTGTTTTTT. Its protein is CASGPGRDRRTGELFF. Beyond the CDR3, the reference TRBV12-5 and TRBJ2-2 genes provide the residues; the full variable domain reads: DARVTQTPRHKVTEMGQEVTMRCQPILGHNTVFWYRQTMMQGLELLAYFRNRAPLDDSGMPKDRFSAEMPDATLATLKIQPSEPRDSAVYFCASGPGRDRRTGELFFGEGSRLTVL.